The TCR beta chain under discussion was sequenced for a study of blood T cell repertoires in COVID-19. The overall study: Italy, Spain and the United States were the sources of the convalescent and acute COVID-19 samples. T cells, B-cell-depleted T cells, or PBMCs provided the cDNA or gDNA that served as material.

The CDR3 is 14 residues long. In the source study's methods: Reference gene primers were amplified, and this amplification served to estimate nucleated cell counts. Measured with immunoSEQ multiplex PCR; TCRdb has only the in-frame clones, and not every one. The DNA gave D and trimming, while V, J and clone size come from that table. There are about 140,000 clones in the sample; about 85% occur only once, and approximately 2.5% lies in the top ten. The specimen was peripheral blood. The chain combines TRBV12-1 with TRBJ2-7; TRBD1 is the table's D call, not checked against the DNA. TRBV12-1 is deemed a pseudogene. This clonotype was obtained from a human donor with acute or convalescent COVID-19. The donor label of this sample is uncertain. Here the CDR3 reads CASSYRDRSHEQYF. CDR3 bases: TGTGCCAGCAGCTACCGGGACAGGTCCCACGAGCAGTACTTC.